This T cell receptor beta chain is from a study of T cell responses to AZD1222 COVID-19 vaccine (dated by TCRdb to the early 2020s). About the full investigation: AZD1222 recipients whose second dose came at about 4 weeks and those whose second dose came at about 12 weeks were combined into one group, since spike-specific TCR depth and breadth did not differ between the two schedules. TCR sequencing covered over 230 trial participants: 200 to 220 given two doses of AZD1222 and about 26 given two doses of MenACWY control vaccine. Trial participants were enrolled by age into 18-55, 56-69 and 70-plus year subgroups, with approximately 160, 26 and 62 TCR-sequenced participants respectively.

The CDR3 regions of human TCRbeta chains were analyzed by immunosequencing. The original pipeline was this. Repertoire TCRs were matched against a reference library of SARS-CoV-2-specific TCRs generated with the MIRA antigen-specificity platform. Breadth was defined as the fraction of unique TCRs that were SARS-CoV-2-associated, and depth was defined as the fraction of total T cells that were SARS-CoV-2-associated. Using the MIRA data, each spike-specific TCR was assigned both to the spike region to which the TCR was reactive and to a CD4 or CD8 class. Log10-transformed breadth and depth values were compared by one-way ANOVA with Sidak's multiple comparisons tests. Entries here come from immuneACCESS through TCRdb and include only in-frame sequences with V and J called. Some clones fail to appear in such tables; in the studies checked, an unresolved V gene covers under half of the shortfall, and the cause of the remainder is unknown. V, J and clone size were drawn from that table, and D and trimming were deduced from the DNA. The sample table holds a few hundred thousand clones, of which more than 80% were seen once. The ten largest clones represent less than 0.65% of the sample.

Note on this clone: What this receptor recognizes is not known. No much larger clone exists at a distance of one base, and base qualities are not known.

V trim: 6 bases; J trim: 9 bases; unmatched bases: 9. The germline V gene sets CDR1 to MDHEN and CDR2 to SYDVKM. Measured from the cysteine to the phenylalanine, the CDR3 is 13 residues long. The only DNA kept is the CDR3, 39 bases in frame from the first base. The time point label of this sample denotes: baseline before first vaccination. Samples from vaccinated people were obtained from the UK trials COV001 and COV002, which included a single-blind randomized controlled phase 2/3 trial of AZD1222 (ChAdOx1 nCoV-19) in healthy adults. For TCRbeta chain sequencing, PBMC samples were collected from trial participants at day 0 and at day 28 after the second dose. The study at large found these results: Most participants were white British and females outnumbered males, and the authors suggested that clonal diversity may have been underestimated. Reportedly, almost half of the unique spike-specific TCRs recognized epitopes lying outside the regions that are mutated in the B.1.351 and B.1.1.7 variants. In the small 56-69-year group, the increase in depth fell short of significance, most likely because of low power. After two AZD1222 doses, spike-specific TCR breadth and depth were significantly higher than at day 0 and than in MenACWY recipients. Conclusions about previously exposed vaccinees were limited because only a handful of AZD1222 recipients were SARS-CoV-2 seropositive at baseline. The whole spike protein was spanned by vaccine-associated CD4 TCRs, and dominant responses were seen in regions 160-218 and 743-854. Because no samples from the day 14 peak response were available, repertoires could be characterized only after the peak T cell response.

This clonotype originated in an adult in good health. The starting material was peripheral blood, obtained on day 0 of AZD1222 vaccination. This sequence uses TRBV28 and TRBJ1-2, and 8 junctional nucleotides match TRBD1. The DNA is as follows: TGTGCCAGCAGCAACCAGGGGGCTAGAAGCTACACCTTC. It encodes CASSNQGARSYTF.